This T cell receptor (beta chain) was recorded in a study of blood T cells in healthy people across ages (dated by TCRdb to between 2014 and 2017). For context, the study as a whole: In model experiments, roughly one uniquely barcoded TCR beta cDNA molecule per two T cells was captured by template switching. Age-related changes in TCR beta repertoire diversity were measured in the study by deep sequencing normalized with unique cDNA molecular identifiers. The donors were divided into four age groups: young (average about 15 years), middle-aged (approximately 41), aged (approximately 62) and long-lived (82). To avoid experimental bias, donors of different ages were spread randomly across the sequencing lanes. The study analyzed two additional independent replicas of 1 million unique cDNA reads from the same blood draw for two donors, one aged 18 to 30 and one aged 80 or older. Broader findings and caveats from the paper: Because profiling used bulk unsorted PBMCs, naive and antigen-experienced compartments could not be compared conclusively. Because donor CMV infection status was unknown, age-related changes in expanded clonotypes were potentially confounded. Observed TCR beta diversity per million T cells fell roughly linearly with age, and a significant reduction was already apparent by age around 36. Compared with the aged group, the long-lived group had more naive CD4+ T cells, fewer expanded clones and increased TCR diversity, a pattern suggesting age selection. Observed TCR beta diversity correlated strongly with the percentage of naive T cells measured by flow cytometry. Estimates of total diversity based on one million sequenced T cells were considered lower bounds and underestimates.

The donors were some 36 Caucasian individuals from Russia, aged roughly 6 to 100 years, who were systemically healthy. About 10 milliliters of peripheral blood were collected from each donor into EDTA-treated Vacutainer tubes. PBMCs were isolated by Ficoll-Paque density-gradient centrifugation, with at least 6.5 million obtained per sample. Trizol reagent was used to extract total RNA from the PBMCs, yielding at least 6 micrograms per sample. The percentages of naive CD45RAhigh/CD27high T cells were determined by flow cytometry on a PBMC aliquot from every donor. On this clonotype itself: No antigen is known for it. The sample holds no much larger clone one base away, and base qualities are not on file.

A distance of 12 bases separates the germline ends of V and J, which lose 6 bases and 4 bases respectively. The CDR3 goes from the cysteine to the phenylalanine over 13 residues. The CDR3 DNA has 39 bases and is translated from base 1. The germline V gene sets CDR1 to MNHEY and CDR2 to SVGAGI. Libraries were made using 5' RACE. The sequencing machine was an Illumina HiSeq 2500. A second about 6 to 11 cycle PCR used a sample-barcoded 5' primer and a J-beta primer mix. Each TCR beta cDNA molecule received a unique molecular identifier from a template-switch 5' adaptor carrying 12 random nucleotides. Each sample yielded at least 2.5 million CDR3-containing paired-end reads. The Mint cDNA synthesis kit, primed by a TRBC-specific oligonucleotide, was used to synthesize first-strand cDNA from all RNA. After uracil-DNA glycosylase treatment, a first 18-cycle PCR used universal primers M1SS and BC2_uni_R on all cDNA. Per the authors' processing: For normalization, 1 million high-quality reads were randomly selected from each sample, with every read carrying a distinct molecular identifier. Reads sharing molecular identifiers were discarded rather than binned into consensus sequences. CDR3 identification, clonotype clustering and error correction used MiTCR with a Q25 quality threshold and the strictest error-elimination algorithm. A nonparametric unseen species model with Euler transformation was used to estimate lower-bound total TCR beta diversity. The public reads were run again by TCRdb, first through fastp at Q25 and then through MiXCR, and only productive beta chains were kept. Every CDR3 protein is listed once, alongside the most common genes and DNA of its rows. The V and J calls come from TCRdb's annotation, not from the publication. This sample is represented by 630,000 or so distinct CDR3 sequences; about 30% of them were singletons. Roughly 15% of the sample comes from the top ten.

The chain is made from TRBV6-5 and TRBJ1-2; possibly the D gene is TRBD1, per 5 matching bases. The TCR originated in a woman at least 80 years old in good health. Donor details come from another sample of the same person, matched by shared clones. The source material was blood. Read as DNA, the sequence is TGTGCCAGCAGAGAGGGGACTTCCTATGGCTACACCTTC. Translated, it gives CASREGTSYGYTF.